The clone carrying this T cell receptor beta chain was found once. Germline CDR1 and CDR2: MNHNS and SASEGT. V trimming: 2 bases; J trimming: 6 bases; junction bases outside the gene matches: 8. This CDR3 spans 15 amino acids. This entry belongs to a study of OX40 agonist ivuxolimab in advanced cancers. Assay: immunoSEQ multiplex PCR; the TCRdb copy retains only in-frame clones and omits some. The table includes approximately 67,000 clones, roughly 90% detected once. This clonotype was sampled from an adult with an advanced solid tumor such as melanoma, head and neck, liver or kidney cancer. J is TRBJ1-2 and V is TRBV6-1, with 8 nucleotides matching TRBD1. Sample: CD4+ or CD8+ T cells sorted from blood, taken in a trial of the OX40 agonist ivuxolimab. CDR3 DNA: TGTGCCAGCAGTGAATCAGGGACAGGTCGGGATGGCTACACCTTC. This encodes CASSESGTGRDGYTF.